This TCR beta chain was obtained from a study of T cells in narcolepsy. Study context: Patients with NT1 or NT2 and healthy control donors were enrolled.

The V gene's germline CDR1 is SGHRS and CDR2 YFSETQ. Trimming at V came to 5 bases and at J to 3 bases, leaving 10 bases not matched to a gene. The CDR3 is 16 amino acids. Overall study results and limits: No autoreactive T cell clone sequences appeared in some memory CD4+ repertoires. Healthy controls reportedly lacked the autoreactive clonotypes serially found in patients' blood. Comparing one patient's CSF and blood CD4+ clonotypes highlighted HCRT- and TRIB2-specific autoreactive clonotypes.

Turning to this clone: What it binds is not known.

Clones were sequenced by immunoSEQ multiplex PCR, and TCRdb holds only the in-frame ones, with some missing. This sample has 13,000 or so clones, with roughly 91% found just once. The material sequenced was CD45RA- memory CD4+ T cells from PBMCs. This receptor was identified in a human donor with narcolepsy. The J gene is TRBJ1-3, the V gene TRBV5-1; 8 bases align to TRBD1. As DNA, the CDR3 is TGCGCCAGCAGTTTGACAGGGGCCGTGAGTGGAAACACCATATATTTT. Residues: CASSLTGAVSGNTIYF.